The 15 T cell receptor beta chains below come from one sample, sequenced in a study of T cells in Graves' hyperthyroidism and ophthalmopathy. Amplification of TCR beta CDR3 regions used RNA as the template. HTBI primers were used for first-round RT-PCR of the TCR CDR3. TCRdb reprocessed the multiplex PCR reads via MiXCR and lists one record per CDR3 protein. The profile shows about 270,000 distinct CDR3 sequences, roughly 20% of them singletons. Sequencing used blood. Source of these receptors: a man aged 25-45 years with Graves' ophthalmopathy.

The chain has TRBV5-1 and TRBJ2-7; 7 bases agree with TRBD2. This CDR3 spans 15 amino acids. Unmatched junction bases numbered 14, after V lost 5 bases and J lost 6 bases. Germline values: CDR1 SGHRS, CDR2 YFSETQ. Written as DNA, the CDR3 is TGCGCCAGCAGTCGACTAGCACCACAACCTAGCGAGCAGTACTTC. Encoded protein: CASSRLAPQPSEQYF.

In its sample, this clonotype was seen a few times. This chain links TRBV20-1 with TRBJ2-7, with 8 positions matching TRBD1. This CDR3 comprises 13 residues. V dropped 4 bases and J dropped 4; count of bases not matched to a gene: 6. Germline CDR1 reads DFQATT; CDR2 reads SNEGSKA (reference sequence). The DNA of the CDR3 is TGCAGTGCTAAGGACAGGGCTGATTACGAGCAGTACTTC. This gives the protein CSAKDRADYEQYF.

This clonotype was seen many times. The V gene is TRBV30, the J gene TRBJ1-1, with unresolved D. The length of the CDR3 is 16 residues. The V end lost 4 bases, the J end lost 2 bases, and 20 bases lay between the germline ends. Looked up from germline, CDR1 is GTSNPN and CDR2 is SVGIG (reference sequence). The CDR3 DNA follows: TGTGCCTGGAATAAGGGATCCCGGCACCTTAACACTGAAGCTTTCTTT. Its translation is CAWNKGSRHLNTEAFF.

The chain joins TRBV5-8 to TRBJ1-3; D is perhaps TRBD1 (5 bases). The CDR3 length is 15 residues. CDR1 and CDR2 from the germline V gene are SGHTS and YDEGEE. V shed 4 bases and J shed 1 base, with 12 bases lying between them. CDR3: CASSLLDSSGNTIYF. In DNA, the CDR3 is TGTGCCAGCAGCCTACTAGACAGTTCTGGAAACACCATATATTTT.

This clonotype was counted at least ten times. The chain joins TRBV9 to TRBJ1-2; D remains unclear. The germline V gene has CDR1 SGDLS and CDR2 YYNGEE. V was shortened by 0 bases and J by 0 bases, with 12 bases between the two germline ends. The CDR3 runs to 16 residues. The CDR3 loop is CASSVDPGLTNYGYTF. In DNA form, the CDR3 reads TGTGCCAGCAGCGTAGATCCAGGACTTACTAACTATGGCTACACCTTC.

The chain employs TRBV10-1 and TRBJ2-1, with D hard to call. Trimming took 3 bases from V and 9 from J, leaving 6 bases between them. This CDR3 comprises 11 residues. Germline CDR1 and CDR2: WNHNN and SYGVQD (reference sequence). CDR3 DNA sequence: TGCGCCAGCAGTGATGGGCTTGAGCAGTTCTTC. Its protein product is CASSDGLEQFF.

This clonotype was found a few times. The V gene is TRBV12-3 or TRBV12-4, the J gene TRBJ2-5, with D perhaps TRBD2 (5 bases). The V end lost 6 bases, the J end lost 3 bases, and 17 bases lay between the germline ends. CDR3 length: 15 amino acids. In DNA, the CDR3 is TGTGCCAGCAGCTTACCGGGAACTAGGGAAGAGACCCAGTACTTC. This translates into CASSLPGTREETQYF.

In this sample, this clonotype turned up many times. This chain uses TRBV30 with TRBJ2-5; D not resolved. Germline CDR1 is GTSNPN and CDR2 is SVGIG (reference sequence). The CDR3 loop spans 11 amino acids. The V gene lost 0 bases and the J gene lost 5 bases, with 4 bases spanning the gap. CDR3 amino acids: CAWSVQETQYF. Written as DNA, the CDR3 is TGTGCCTGGAGTGTACAGGAGACCCAGTACTTC.

The rearrangement uses TRBV25-1 and TRBJ1-1; D may be TRBD1 (5 bases). This CDR3 spans 11 amino acids. Trimming pared 7 bases from V and 8 bases from J, leaving 11 bases between. Germline CDR1 MGHDK, CDR2 SYGVNS. CDR3 amino acids: CASKRGGEAFF. Written as DNA, the CDR3 is TGTGCCAGCAAAAGGGGCGGAGAAGCTTTCTTT.

This chain uses TRBV29-1 with TRBJ2-7; a possible D gene is TRBD1 (6 bases). Germline V gene lookup returns CDR1 SQVTM and CDR2 ANQGSEA. The CDR3 runs to 13 residues. Trimming took 0 bases from V and 3 from J, leaving 9 bases between them. The CDR3 loop is CSVEEQGGYEQYF. The CDR3 DNA reads as TGCAGCGTTGAAGAACAGGGTGGCTACGAGCAGTACTTC.

There are many counts of this clonotype. The rearrangement uses TRBV3-1 and TRBJ2-5, with 11 nucleotides matching TRBD1. CDR3 length: 15 residues. Germline CDR1 and CDR2: LGHDT and YNNKEL (reference sequence). Trimming removed 1 base from V and 5 bases from J; junction bases left unmatched: 3. The CDR3 nucleotides read TGTGCCAGCAGCCAAGGGACAGGGGGCTTTGAGACCCAGTACTTC. Translated: CASSQGTGGFETQYF.

The table lists this clonotype with a few counts. The chain uses TRBV7-9 and TRBJ2-6, with D tentatively TRBD2 (5 bases). The V end was cut by 5 bases, the J end by 4 bases, with 18 bases between. CDR3 length: 17 amino acids. Germline V gene data show CDR1 as SEHNR and CDR2 as FQNEAQ (reference sequence). The CDR3 DNA sequence: TGTGCCAGCAGCCCCCCGGGATACCCAAGGGGGGCCAACGTCCTGACTTTC. Its translation is CASSPPGYPRGANVLTF.

The table lists this clonotype with a few counts. V is TRBV20-1 and J is TRBJ2-1, with D possibly matching TRBD2 (5 bases). Per germline, CDR1 DFQATT and CDR2 SNEGSKA (reference sequence). The CDR3 is 17 residues long. V lost 1 base and J 1 base, leaving 17 bases between the germline ends. The CDR3 DNA follows: TGCAGTGCTAGAGCGCCCTCTAGCCCCAGATCCTACAATGAGCAGTTCTTC. Its protein is CSARAPSSPRSYNEQFF.

The genes are TRBV4-1 and TRBJ1-1; 7 nucleotides match TRBD1. The CDR3 runs to 15 residues. Germline V lookup: CDR1 MGHRA, CDR2 YSYEKL. The V and J ends lost 5 bases and 0 bases, in that order; junction bases with no gene match: 6. The CDR3 reads CASSVRDSMNTEAFF. The CDR3 DNA follows: TGCGCCAGCAGCGTGCGGGACAGTATGAACACTGAAGCTTTCTTT.

This clonotype was recorded many times. V and J are TRBV7-3 and TRBJ2-3; 10 bases align to TRBD2. V dropped 5 bases and J dropped 2; count of bases not matched to a gene: 10. The CDR3 contains 17 residues. Looked up from germline, CDR1 is SGHTA and CDR2 is FQGTGA. Here the CDR3 reads CASSLPRTSGNTDTQYF. In nucleotides, the CDR3 is TGTGCCAGCAGCCTACCCCGGACTAGCGGCAACACAGATACGCAGTATTTT.